One sample yielded the 20 T cell receptor beta chains listed below, sequenced in a study of cytomegalovirus exposure and HLA in healthy donors. Some clones are missing from TCRdb's copy, which holds only in-frame ones; the method was immunoSEQ multiplex PCR. The profile covers tens of thousands of clones, with about 90% appearing a single time and around 3.2% taken by the ten largest. The sample was PBMCs. The receptors come from a man in his late teens or twenties in good health and CMV-seronegative.

The chain carries TRBV29-1 and TRBJ2-1; tentatively, D is TRBD2 (7 bases). The CDR3 consists of 16 residues. V was shortened by 0 bases and J by 0 bases, with 12 bases between the two germline ends. Germline V CDR1 and CDR2: SQVTM, ANQGSEA. CDR3 sequence reads: CSVEEGGGSSYNEQFF. CDR3 nucleotide sequence: TGCAGCGTTGAAGAGGGGGGCGGGAGCTCCTACAATGAGCAGTTCTTC.

This chain uses TRBV7-2 with TRBJ2-3; 9 nucleotides match TRBD2. CDR3 length equals 18 residues. Germline loops: CDR1 SGHTA, CDR2 FQGNSA. Trimming cost V 3 bases and J 4 bases; bases outside gene matches: 14. CDR3 sequence: CASSFSVGSGRGADTQYF. The CDR3 bases are TGTGCCAGCAGCTTTTCCGTGGGTAGCGGGAGAGGGGCAGATACGCAGTATTTT.

The chain recombines TRBV29-1 with TRBJ1-5, with 7 bases aligning to TRBD1. Per the germline V gene, CDR1 is SQVTM and CDR2 is ANQGSEA. CDR3 length: 14 residues. V dropped 6 bases and J dropped 4; count of bases not matched to a gene: 9. The CDR3 here is CSVGETGLNQPQHF. CDR3 in DNA: TGCAGCGTGGGGGAGACAGGGCTGAATCAGCCCCAGCATTTT.

The chain links TRBV9 to TRBJ2-3; 10 bases line up with TRBD2. Germline CDR1 is SGDLS and CDR2 is YYNGEE. The length of the CDR3 is 16 residues. V was clipped by 3 bases and J by 5 bases; unmatched bases: 9. CDR3 sequence reads: CASSGTLAGVIDTQYF. The CDR3 bases are TGTGCCAGCAGCGGCACCCTAGCGGGAGTAATAGATACGCAGTATTTT.

V gene TRBV18 combines with J gene TRBJ2-7, with 14 bases identical to TRBD2. The V gene's germline CDR1 is KGHSH and CDR2 LQKENI. Trimming at V came to 2 bases and at J to 1 base, leaving 4 bases not matched to a gene. The CDR3 has 17 residues. CDR3 residues: CASSPKTSGRGSYEQYF. The CDR3 DNA reads TGTGCCAGCTCACCAAAGACTAGCGGGAGGGGGTCCTACGAGCAGTACTTC.

The chain recombines TRBV28 with TRBJ1-1; tentative D call: TRBD1 (6 bases). With 8 bases removed from V and 3 bases from J, the gap between germline ends came to 16 bases. Germline CDR1 and CDR2: MDHEN and SYDVKM. The CDR3 is 14 amino acids. DNA for the CDR3: TGTGCCAGCCTTTCCGGGACAAGGGACACTGAAGCTTTCTTT. It is translated as CASLSGTRDTEAFF.

This chain links TRBV6-4 with TRBJ1-1; TRBD1 aligns across 8 bases. The junction had 8 bases not matched to a gene; V was cut back by 2 bases and J by 6 bases. Germline lookup yields CDR1 MRHNA and CDR2 SNTAGT. This CDR3 contains 15 residues. The CDR3 spells CASSDPQDRAPEAFF. Written as DNA, the CDR3 is TGTGCCAGCAGTGACCCCCAGGACAGGGCGCCTGAAGCTTTCTTT.

V gene TRBV7-3 combines with J gene TRBJ2-1; a possible D gene is TRBD2 (5 bases). There are 15 residues in the CDR3. V lost 6 bases and J 2 bases, leaving 14 bases between the germline ends. Germline V gene sequence: CDR1 SGHTA, CDR2 FQGTGA. This CDR3 is CASSPSSSAYNEQFF. CDR3 nucleotides: TGTGCCAGCAGTCCGTCAAGTAGCGCCTACAATGAGCAGTTCTTC.

The gene calls are TRBV28 and TRBJ2-7, with D uncertain. This CDR3 comprises 13 residues. Trimming stripped 6 bases from V and 4 bases from J, with 13 bases between. Looked up from germline, CDR1 is MDHEN and CDR2 is SYDVKM. The DNA for the CDR3 is TGTGCCAGCAGCCTTATCCCCCCGTACGAGCAGTACTTC. This gives the protein CASSLIPPYEQYF.

This clone was detected once. This chain links TRBV4-3 with TRBJ2-7; TRBD1 matches at 10 bases. The CDR3 runs to 18 residues. Germline assignment: CDR1 LGHNA and CDR2 YSLEER. V lost 0 bases, J lost 4 bases, and 12 bases stayed unmatched. The CDR3: CASSQDYVGQGEWYEQYF. CDR3 nucleotides: TGCGCCAGCAGCCAAGATTACGTAGGACAGGGGGAATGGTACGAGCAGTACTTC.

The chain carries TRBV2 and TRBJ2-7; unclear D gene. Trimming shortened V by 5 bases and J by 0 bases, and 11 bases separated the two germline ends. The CDR3 covers 14 residues. The germline CDR1 and CDR2 sequences are SNHLY and FYNNEI. This CDR3 reads CASSQTSSSYEQYF. CDR3 bases: TGTGCCAGCAGTCAAACTTCTAGCTCCTACGAGCAGTACTTC.

This clone was seen more than once but under ten times. This chain connects TRBV6-1 to TRBJ2-3; 9 bases line up with TRBD1. The V gene's germline CDR1 is MNHNS and CDR2 SASEGT. Trimming cost V 3 bases and J 2 bases; bases outside gene matches: 9. This CDR3 contains 17 residues. CDR3 in DNA: TGTGCCAGCAGTGATGAGACAGGGGGTGGCCTCACAGATACGCAGTATTTT. Amino acids: CASSDETGGGLTDTQYF.

The gene calls are TRBV9 and TRBJ2-7; 14 bases match TRBD2. Trimming took 7 bases from V and 2 from J; bases not matched to a gene: 8. Germline V gives CDR1 SGDLS, CDR2 YYNGEE. The CDR3 contains 16 residues. The CDR3 loop is CASGGETSGRAYEQYF. CDR3 nucleotide sequence: TGTGCCAGCGGAGGGGAGACTAGCGGGAGGGCCTACGAGCAGTACTTC.

V is TRBV9 and J is TRBJ2-3, with 9 bases that match TRBD2. Germline lookup yields CDR1 SGDLS and CDR2 YYNGEE. CDR3 length equals 17 residues. V lost 0 bases, J lost 8 bases, and 13 bases stayed unmatched. CDR3 protein: CASSVEGRAGGPVTQYF. DNA of the CDR3: TGTGCCAGCAGCGTAGAAGGTCGGGCGGGAGGGCCGGTTACGCAGTATTTT.

The CDR3 region is CASSPDRALGYTF. CDR3 nucleotides: TGCGCCAGCAGTCCTGACAGGGCTTTGGGCTACACCTTC. This chain joins TRBV10-2 and TRBJ1-2, with TRBD1 matching 7 bases. V gave up 5 bases and J gave up 8 bases; unmatched junction bases: 8. CDR1 WSHSY and CDR2 SAAADI come from the germline V gene. The CDR3 has 13 amino acids.

The V gene is TRBV29-1, the J gene TRBJ2-3; no clear D. With 1 base removed from V and 2 bases from J, the gap between germline ends came to 4 bases. This CDR3 region has 12 residues. The germline V gene encodes CDR1 SQVTM and CDR2 ANQGSEA. CDR3 loop: CSVEGHTDTQYF. CDR3 in DNA: TGCAGCGTTGAAGGGCACACAGATACGCAGTATTTT.

V is TRBV6-5 and J is TRBJ2-1, with 9 bases matching TRBD2. CDR1 MNHEY and CDR2 SVGAGI come from the germline V gene. The CDR3 length is 15 residues. The J segment lost 5 bases and the V segment lost 4 bases, leaving 6 bases of the junction unmatched. CDR3: CASSLMASGNNEQFF. CDR3 nucleotides: TGTGCCAGCAGTTTAATGGCTAGCGGGAACAATGAGCAGTTCTTC.

The J gene is TRBJ1-3, the V gene TRBV6-6; perhaps TRBD1 as D (5 bases). The CDR3 is 13 amino acids. CDR1 and CDR2 from the germline V gene are MNHNY and SVGAGI (reference sequence). V shed 8 bases and J shed 1 base, with 9 bases lying between them. CDR3 bases: TGTGCCAGCGGGGGGGATTCTGGAAACACCATATATTTT. Amino acid sequence: CASGGDSGNTIYF.

The V call is TRBV30, the J call TRBJ2-1; a possible D gene is TRBD1 (5 bases). Germline-derived CDR1 and CDR2 are GTSNPN and SVGIG (reference sequence). V lost 1 base to trimming and J lost 5 bases, with 12 bases between them. The CDR3 totals 14 residues. The CDR3 DNA sequence: TGTGCCTGGAGTGAGCTGGGGCTGAACAATGAGCAGTTCTTC. This translates into CAWSELGLNNEQFF.

V and J are TRBV4-3 and TRBJ2-2; the D gene is possibly TRBD1 (5 bases). The CDR3 has 15 residues. Germline V lookup: CDR1 LGHNA, CDR2 YSLEER. V dropped 0 bases and J dropped 6 bases, with 11 bases sitting between them. This CDR3 is CASSQEDSLSGELFF. CDR3 nucleotide sequence: TGCGCCAGCAGCCAAGAAGACAGCCTATCCGGGGAGCTGTTTTTT.